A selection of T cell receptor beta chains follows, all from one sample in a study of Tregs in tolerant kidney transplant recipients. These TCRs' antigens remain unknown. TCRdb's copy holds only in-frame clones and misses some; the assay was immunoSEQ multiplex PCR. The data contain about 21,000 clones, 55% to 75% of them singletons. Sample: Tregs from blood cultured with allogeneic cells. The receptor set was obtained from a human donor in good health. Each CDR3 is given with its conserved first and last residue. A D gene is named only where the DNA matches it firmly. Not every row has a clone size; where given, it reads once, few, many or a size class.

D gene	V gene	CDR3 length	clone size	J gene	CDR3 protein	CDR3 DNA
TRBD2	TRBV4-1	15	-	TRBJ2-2	CASSRQRELTGELFF	TGCGCCAGCAGCCGCCAGCGGGAGCTCACCGGGGAGCTGTTTTTT
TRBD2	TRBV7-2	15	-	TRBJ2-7	CASSLTSLSGYEQYF	TGTGCCAGCAGCCTGACTAGCCTAAGTGGGTACGAGCAGTACTTC
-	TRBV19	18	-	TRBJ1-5	CASSMRNRVPYSNQPQHF	TGTGCCAGTAGTATGAGGAACAGGGTCCCTTATAGCAATCAGCCCCAGCATTTT
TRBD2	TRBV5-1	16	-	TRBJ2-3	CASSLPSGPSTDTQYF	TGCGCCAGCAGCTTGCCTAGCGGGCCTAGCACAGATACGCAGTATTTT
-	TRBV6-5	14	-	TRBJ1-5	CASGQEFSNQPQHF	TGTGCCAGCGGGCAGGAGTTTAGCAATCAGCCCCAGCATTTT
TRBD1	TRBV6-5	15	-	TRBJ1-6	CASSYLGQGDSPLHF	TGTGCCAGCAGTTACCTGGGCCAGGGGGATTCACCCCTCCACTTT
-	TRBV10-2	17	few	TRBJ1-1	CASSESIGGRWGTEAFF	TGCGCCAGCAGTGAGTCTATTGGGGGCCGGTGGGGCACTGAAGCTTTCTTT
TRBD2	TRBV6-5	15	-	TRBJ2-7	CASSRSSGRAVEQYF	TGTGCCAGCAGCCGATCTAGCGGGAGGGCTGTCGAGCAGTACTTC
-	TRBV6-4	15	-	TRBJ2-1	CASSPDFGPYNEQFF	TGTGCCAGCAGTCCAGATTTTGGCCCCTACAATGAGCAGTTCTTC
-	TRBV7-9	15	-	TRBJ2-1	CASSLEGRSYNEQFF	TGTGCCAGCAGCTTAGAAGGAAGGTCCTACAATGAGCAGTTCTTC
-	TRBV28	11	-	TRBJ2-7	CASSFTGRRYF	TGTGCCAGCAGTTTCACAGGGCGCCGGTACTTC
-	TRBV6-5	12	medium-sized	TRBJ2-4	CASTGPGNIQYF	TGTGCCAGCACAGGGCCCGGGAACATTCAGTACTTC
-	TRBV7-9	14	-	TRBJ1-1	CASSRQGSNTEAFF	TGTGCCAGCAGCCGTCAAGGGTCAAACACTGAAGCTTTCTTT
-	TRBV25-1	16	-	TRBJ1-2	CASSTRGASGSEGYTF	TGTGCCAGCAGTACTAGGGGGGCTAGCGGTAGTGAAGGCTACACCTTC
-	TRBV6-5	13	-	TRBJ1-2	CASSYLSGTGYTF	TGTGCCAGCAGTTATCTTTCAGGGACCGGCTACACCTTC
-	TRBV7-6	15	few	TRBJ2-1	CASSLDGHQYNEQFF	TGTGCCAGCAGCTTAGACGGCCACCAATACAATGAGCAGTTCTTC
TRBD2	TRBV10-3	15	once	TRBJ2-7	CAISESASGSYEQYF	TGTGCCATCAGTGAGTCTGCTAGCGGCTCCTACGAGCAGTACTTC
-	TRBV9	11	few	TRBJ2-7	CASSVGHEQYF	TGTGCCAGCAGCGTAGGTCACGAGCAGTACTTC
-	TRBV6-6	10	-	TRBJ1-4	CASRAEKLFF	TGTGCCAGCAGGGCAGAAAAACTGTTTTTT
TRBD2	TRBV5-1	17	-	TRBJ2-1	CASSSRTSRGSYNEQFF	TGCGCCAGCAGCTCGCGGACTAGCCGCGGATCCTACAATGAGCAGTTCTTC
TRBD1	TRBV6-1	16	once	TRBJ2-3	CASSERAGGATDTQYF	TGTGCCAGCAGTGAACGGGCAGGGGGCGCAACAGATACGCAGTATTTT
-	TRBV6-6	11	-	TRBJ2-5	CASSYGWTQYF	TGTGCCAGCAGTTACGGGTGGACCCAGTACTTC
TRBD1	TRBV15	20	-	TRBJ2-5	CATSRDPGTGGGGFQETQYF	TGTGCCACCAGCAGAGATCCCGGGACAGGGGGCGGGGGATTCCAAGAGACCCAGTACTTC
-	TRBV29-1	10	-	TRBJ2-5	CSAFQETQYF	TGCAGCGCCTTTCAAGAGACCCAGTACTTC
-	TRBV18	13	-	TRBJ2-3	CASSGGSRDTQYF	TGTGCCAGCTCCGGGGGAAGTAGGGATACGCAGTATTTT
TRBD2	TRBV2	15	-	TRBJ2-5	CASSLLAGVGETQYF	TGTGCCAGCAGTTTACTAGCGGGAGTAGGAGAGACCCAGTACTTC
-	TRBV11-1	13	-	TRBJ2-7	CASSLRRSYEQYF	TGTGCCAGCAGCTTAAGACGGAGTTACGAGCAGTACTTC
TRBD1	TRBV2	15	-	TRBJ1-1	CASIRTGGMNTEAFF	TGTGCCAGCATTAGGACAGGGGGGATGAACACTGAAGCTTTCTTT
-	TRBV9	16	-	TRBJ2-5	CASSVVGTLPGETQYF	TGTGCCAGCAGCGTAGTGGGGACCCTCCCAGGGGAGACCCAGTACTTC
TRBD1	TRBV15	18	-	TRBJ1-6	CATSGYGQGKWKYSPLHF	TGTGCCACCAGCGGTTATGGACAGGGAAAATGGAAGTATTCACCCCTCCACTTT
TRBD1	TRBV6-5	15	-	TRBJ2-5	CASSYGATGLWAQYF	TGTGCCAGCAGTTACGGCGCGACAGGGTTATGGGCCCAGTACTTC
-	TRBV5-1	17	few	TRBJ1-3	CASSLASQRGAGNTIYF	TGCGCCAGCAGCTTGGCCAGTCAAAGGGGCGCTGGAAACACCATATATTTT
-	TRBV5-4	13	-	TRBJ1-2	CASSLDTVYGYTF	TGTGCCAGCAGCTTGGACACGGTCTATGGCTACACCTTC
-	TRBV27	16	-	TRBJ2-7	CASSYMGAGTQDEQYF	TGTGCCAGCAGTTATATGGGGGCCGGGACTCAGGACGAGCAGTACTTC
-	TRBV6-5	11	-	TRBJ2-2	CASSGQGELFF	TGTGCCAGCAGTGGACAGGGGGAGCTGTTTTTT
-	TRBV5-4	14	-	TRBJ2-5	CASSSQGLEETQYF	TGTGCCAGCAGCTCTCAGGGGTTGGAGGAGACCCAGTACTTC
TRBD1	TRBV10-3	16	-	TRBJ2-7	CAISDLYGTGAYEQYF	TGTGCCATCAGTGATCTTTACGGGACAGGGGCCTACGAGCAGTACTTC
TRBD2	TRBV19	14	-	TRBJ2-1	CASSTGLGEVEQFF	TGTGCCAGTAGTACGGGACTAGGCGAAGTAGAGCAGTTCTTC
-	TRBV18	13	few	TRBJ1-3	CASSGRSGNTIYF	TGTGCCAGCTCGGGACGCTCTGGAAACACCATATATTTT
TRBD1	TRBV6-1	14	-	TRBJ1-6	CASTRTGYNSPLHF	TGTGCCAGCACCAGGACAGGGTACAATTCACCCCTCCACTTT
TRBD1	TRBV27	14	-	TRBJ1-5	CASSSNRGVQPQHF	TGTGCCAGCAGTTCTAACAGGGGTGTTCAGCCCCAGCATTTT
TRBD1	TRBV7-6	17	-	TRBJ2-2	CASSLEGGGLNTGELFF	TGTGCCAGCAGCTTAGAAGGGGGCGGACTTAACACCGGGGAGCTGTTTTTT
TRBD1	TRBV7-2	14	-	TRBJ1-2	CASSRGQGVYGYTF	TGTGCCAGCAGCCGGGGACAGGGAGTCTATGGCTACACCTTC
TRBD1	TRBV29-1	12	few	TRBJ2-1	CSSSRGLAEQFF	TGCAGCTCCTCGAGGGGGCTGGCGGAGCAGTTCTTC
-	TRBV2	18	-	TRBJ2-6	CASSEALIGDSGANVLTF	TGTGCCAGCAGTGAAGCGCTTATTGGGGACTCTGGGGCCAACGTCCTGACTTTC
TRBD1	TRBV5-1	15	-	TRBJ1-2	CASRQGTGGGYGYTF	TGCGCCAGCAGACAAGGGACAGGGGGTGGCTATGGCTACACCTTC
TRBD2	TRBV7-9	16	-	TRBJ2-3	CASSIGGSGRSDTQYF	TGTGCCAGCAGCATTGGGGGCAGCGGGAGATCCGATACGCAGTATTTT
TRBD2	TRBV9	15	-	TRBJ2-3	CASSTSGRGTDTQYF	TGTGCCAGCAGTACGAGCGGGAGGGGCACAGATACGCAGTATTTT
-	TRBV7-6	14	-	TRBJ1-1	CASSLGPDFTEAFF	TGTGCCAGCAGCTTAGGGCCAGATTTCACTGAAGCTTTCTTT